This is a list of T cell receptor beta chains from one sample in a study of tumor-infiltrating lymphocytes in primary liver carcinoma. TCRdb re-called the multiplex PCR reads with MiXCR, one entry per CDR3 protein. The table includes around 210,000 distinct CDR3 sequences, 65% detected once. The sample taken for sequencing was peripheral blood. The source is a woman in her sixties with primary liver carcinoma and hepatitis B virus infection. The CDR3 runs from the conserved cysteine through the conserved F or W. D genes are given only for firm matches. Clone size is not always given. Where it is, it says once, few, many or a class for expanded clones.

NA	NA	TRBV11-2	TRBJ2-3	CASSQVGAGAGTDTQYF	TGTGCCAGCAGCCAAGTGGGGGCGGGGGCTGGCACAGATACGCAGTATTTT
NA	NA	TRBV11-2	TRBJ2-1	CVSCPDSRYREQLF	TGTGTCAGCTGTCCGGACTCGAGGTATAGGGAGCAGCTCTTC
NA	once	TRBV11-3	TRBJ2-3	CASSSQGGEPQYF	TGTGCCAGCAGCTCACAGGGCGGAGAGCCCCAGTATTTT
NA	NA	TRBV29-1	TRBJ1-2	CSVGDRTRDGYTF	TGCAGTGTTGGAGATCGGACGAGGGATGGCTACACCTTC
NA	NA	TRBV5-1	TRBJ1-2	CASSSGAGVDGYTF	TGCGCCAGCAGCTCGGGCGCGGGAGTGGATGGCTACACCTTC
TRBD1	NA	TRBV6-5	TRBJ2-5	CTSSYTWTGHETQYF	TGTACCAGCAGTTACACCTGGACAGGTCATGAGACCCAGTACTTC
NA	many	TRBV29-1	TRBJ2-3	CSVQGGTDTQYF	TGCAGCGTCCAAGGGGGCACAGATACGCAGTATTTT
TRBD2	few	TRBV28	TRBJ2-1	CASLQSGRIFF	TGTGCCAGCCTACAAAGCGGGAGAATTTTCTTC
TRBD1	NA	TRBV30	TRBJ1-5	CAWSAGQLNQPQHF	TGTGCCTGGAGTGCGGGACAGCTCAATCAGCCCCAGCATTTT
TRBD2	NA	TRBV5-4	TRBJ2-2	CASSLASGNTEELFF	TGTGCCAGCAGCTTGGCTAGCGGGAACACCGAGGAGCTGTTTTTT
TRBD2	few	TRBV5-4	TRBJ2-1	CASSLVLASPTGNEQFF	TGTGCCAGCAGCTTGGTACTAGCGAGCCCAACGGGAAATGAGCAGTTCTTC
NA	NA	TRBV7-9	TRBJ2-3	CVSSLGGALTDTQYF	TGTGTCAGCAGCTTAGGGGGGGCCCTCACTGATACGCAGTATTTT
TRBD1	NA	TRBV14	TRBJ1-1	CASSSGQTMNTDAFF	TGTGCAAGCAGCTCGGGACAGACCATGAACACTGATGCTTTCTTT
TRBD1	many	TRBV12-3/TRBV12-4	TRBJ2-1	CASSKTGGRSNEQFF	TGTGCCAGCAGCAAGACAGGGGGCAGGAGCAATGAGCAGTTCTTC
TRBD2	many	TRBV14	TRBJ2-7	CASSRYPSGSPLEQYF	TGTGCCAGCAGCCGATATCCTAGCGGGAGTCCCCTCGAGCAGTACTTC
NA	NA	TRBV6-4	TRBJ2-7	CASSPPRVRRSYEQYF	TGTGCTAGCAGCCCCCCTCGTGTACGGCGGTCCTACGAGCAGTACTTC
NA	few	TRBV18	TRBJ2-7	CASSPGRDSGEQYF	TGTGCCAGCTCACCGGGCAGGGACTCGGGCGAGCAGTACTTC
TRBD1	many	TRBV29-1	TRBJ2-1	CSVEGKRGGTGAYNEQFF	TGCAGCGTTGAAGGGAAGAGGGGTGGGACAGGGGCCTACAATGAGCAGTTCTTC
NA	NA	TRBV6-2/TRBV6-3	TRBJ2-7	CASTERIGEQYF	TGTGCCAGCACGGAGAGGATAGGCGAGCAGTACTTC
NA	NA	TRBV30	TRBJ2-3	CAWSAGRTDTHYF	TGTGCCTGGAGTGCCGGGAGGACAGATACGCACTATTTT
TRBD2	NA	TRBV11-2	TRBJ2-5	CASSHYRGSGRETRYF	TGTGCCAGCAGCCACTACCGTGGTAGCGGGAGAGAGACCCGGTACTTC
NA	NA	TRBV12-3/TRBV12-4	TRBJ1-1	CASSMSLNTEAFF	TGTGCCAGCAGCATGTCCCTGAACACTGAAGCTTTCTTT
NA	NA	TRBV28	TRBJ1-6	CANSFFQNSPLHF	TGTGCCAACAGTTTTTTCCAGAATTCACCCCTCCACTTT
NA	NA	TRBV6-5	TRBJ1-1	CASSEGEANTEAFF	TGTGCCAGCAGTGAGGGGGAAGCAAACACTGAAGCTTTCTTT
TRBD1	few	TRBV5-6	TRBJ2-1	CASSLEVAGQGATLNEQFF	TGTGCCAGCAGCTTGGAAGTTGCGGGACAGGGGGCCACTCTCAATGAGCAGTTCTTC
NA	few	TRBV5-1	TRBJ2-2	CASSLDSPTNTGELFF	TGCGCCAGCAGCTTGGACAGCCCGACGAACACCGGGGAGCTGTTTTTT
TRBD2	NA	TRBV5-1	TRBJ2-6	CASSLVLAGTGANVLTF	TGCGCCAGCAGCTTGGTACTAGCGGGTACTGGGGCCAACGTCCTGACTTTC
TRBD2	many	TRBV10-3	TRBJ2-7	CAITQAGGRYEQYF	TGTGCCATCACTCAAGCGGGAGGGCGCTACGAGCAGTACTTC
NA	NA	TRBV29-1	TRBJ2-1	CSVEPGSGNEQFF	TGCAGCGTTGAACCGGGATCCGGCAATGAGCAGTTCTTC
TRBD1	many	TRBV5-6	TRBJ1-1	CASRQTGVNTEAFF	TGTGCCAGCAGGCAGACAGGGGTGAACACTGAAGCTTTCTTT
NA	NA	TRBV29-1	TRBJ1-1	CSVIFGNTEAFF	TGCAGCGTTATATTTGGGAACACTGAAGCTTTCTTT
TRBD1	NA	TRBV11-2	TRBJ2-1	CASSSTGTGRNDQFF	TGCGCCAGCAGCTCAACCGGGACAGGTCGCAATGATCAGTTCTTC
TRBD1	many	TRBV6-5	TRBJ1-2	CASSYRRTGDGYTF	TGTGCCAGCAGTTACCGCCGGACAGGGGATGGCTACACCTTC
NA	once	TRBV11-3	TRBJ2-6	CASSFGGSAEANVLTF	TGTGCCAGCAGCTTCGGTGGGTCGGCTGAGGCCAACGTACTGACTTTC
TRBD2	NA	TRBV5-1	TRBJ2-1	CASSYRTSGSRVEHFF	TGCGCCAGTAGCTATAGGACTAGCGGGAGTAGAGTTGAGCACTTCTTC
NA	once	TRBV11-2	TRBJ2-1	CVSSGRLGRTSYNEQFF	TGTGTCAGCAGCGGGCGCTTGGGACGGACTTCCTATAATGAGCAGTTCTTC
NA	NA	TRBV11-2	TRBJ2-7	CASSLVGVAYEQYF	TGTGCCAGCAGCTTAGTTGGAGTTGCCTACGAGCAGTACTTC
NA	NA	TRBV11-1	TRBJ2-1	CVSSLGTVNEQFF	TGTGTCAGCAGTTTAGGGACTGTAAATGAGCAGTTCTTC
TRBD2	NA	TRBV28	TRBJ2-7	CTSSLGAGGSLRGSSYEQYF	TGTACCAGCAGTTTGGGAGCGGGGGGGTCCCTACGGGGATCGTCCTACGAGCAGTACTTC
TRBD1	many	TRBV12-3/TRBV12-4	TRBJ2-5	CASSRTGKETQYF	TGTGCCAGCAGTCGGACAGGGAAAGAGACCCAGTACTTC
TRBD1	NA	TRBV5-5	TRBJ2-5	CPSSFTDRAPGTQYF	TGTCCCAGCAGCTTCACTGACAGGGCTCCCGGGACCCAGTACTTC
TRBD1	many	TRBV5-5	TRBJ2-7	CASSLAGTGPYEQYF	TGTGCCAGCAGCTTGGCGGGGACAGGGCCCTACGAGCAGTACTTC
NA	many	TRBV10-3	TRBJ2-7	CAISPSSGDRYEQYF	TGTGCCATCAGTCCGTCCAGCGGGGACAGGTACGAGCAGTACTTC
NA	NA	TRBV29-1	TRBJ2-3	CSALFGLGNQPQYF	TGCAGCGCTTTGTTCGGGTTGGGCAATCAGCCCCAGTATTTT
NA	NA	TRBV12-3/TRBV12-4	TRBJ2-3	CADSWGAPVDTQYF	TGTGCCGACAGTTGGGGAGCCCCCGTGGATACGCAGTATTTT
NA	NA	TRBV11-1	TRBJ2-6	CASSAETGTPGANVLTF	TGTGCCAGCAGCGCCGAGACAGGGACTCCTGGGGCCAACGTCCTGACTTTC
NA	few	TRBV28	TRBJ1-5	CASSFKGRQPQHF	TGTGCCAGCAGTTTCAAAGGAAGACAGCCCCAGCATTTT
NA	many	TRBV5-4	TRBJ2-1	CASSLDYEQFF	TGTGCCAGCAGCCTAGACTATGAGCAGTTCTTC
TRBD1	NA	TRBV20-1	TRBJ2-5	CSAITGGQETQYF	TGCAGTGCTATTACAGGGGGCCAAGAGACCCAGTACTTC
TRBD1	once	TRBV14	TRBJ1-5	CASSSTDRGRITGSYSNQPRHF	TGTGCCAGCAGCTCCACGGACAGGGGGCGAATCACAGGGTCTTATAGCAATCAGCCCCGGCATTTT
NA	NA	TRBV30	TRBJ1-1	CAWSYGRTEAFF	TGTGCCTGGAGTTACGGGCGGACTGAAGCTTTCTTT
TRBD1	many	TRBV29-1	TRBJ2-7	CSVAVGGTGSYEQYF	TGCAGCGTGGCGGTGGGCGGGACAGGCTCATACGAGCAGTACTTC
NA	NA	TRBV4-1	TRBJ2-1	CASSPTDSRGVDQFF	TGCGCCAGCAGTCCCACGGACTCGAGAGGCGTTGACCAGTTCTTC